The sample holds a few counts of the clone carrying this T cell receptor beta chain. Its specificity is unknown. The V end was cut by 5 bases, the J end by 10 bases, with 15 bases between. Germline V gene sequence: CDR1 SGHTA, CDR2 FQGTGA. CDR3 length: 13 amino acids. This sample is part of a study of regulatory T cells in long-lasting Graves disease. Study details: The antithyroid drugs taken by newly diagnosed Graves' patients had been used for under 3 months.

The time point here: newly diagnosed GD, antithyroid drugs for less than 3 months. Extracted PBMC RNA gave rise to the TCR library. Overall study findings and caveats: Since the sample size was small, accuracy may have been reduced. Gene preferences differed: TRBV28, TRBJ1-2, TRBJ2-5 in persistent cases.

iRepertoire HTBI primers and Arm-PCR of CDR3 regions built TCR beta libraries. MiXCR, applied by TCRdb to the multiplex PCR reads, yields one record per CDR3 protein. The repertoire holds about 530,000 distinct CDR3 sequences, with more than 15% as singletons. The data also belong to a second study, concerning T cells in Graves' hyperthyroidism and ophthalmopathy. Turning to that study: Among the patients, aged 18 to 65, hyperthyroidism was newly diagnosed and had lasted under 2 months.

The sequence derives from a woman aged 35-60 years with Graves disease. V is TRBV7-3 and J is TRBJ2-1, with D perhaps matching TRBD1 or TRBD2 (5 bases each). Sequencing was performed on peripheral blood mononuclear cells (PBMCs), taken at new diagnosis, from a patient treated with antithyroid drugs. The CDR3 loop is CASSEGPGGEQFF. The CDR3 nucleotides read TGTGCCAGCAGCGAGGGGCCCGGCGGCGAGCAGTTCTTC.